Sequencing of this TCR beta chain was carried out in a study of cytomegalovirus exposure and HLA in healthy donors. Study results and limitations: According to an earlier analysis, most TCR beta V segments yielded productive rearrangements about 90% or about 30% of the time.

PCR employed 60 Vbeta and 13 Jbeta primers. Sequencing was performed with immunoSEQ multiplex PCR; in TCRdb, only in-frame clones are kept and a portion is missing. The sample records 150,000 or so clones, around 72% being singletons. As for this clone: The antigen is undetermined. The sample carries other DNA sequences with the same CDR3.

CDR3 length: 17 amino acids. Germline V CDR1 and CDR2: SGHDT, YYEEEE. V lost 0 bases to trimming and J lost 3 bases, with 17 bases between them. The chain joins TRBV5-6 to TRBJ2-3; D is possibly TRBD2 (6 bases). The sequenced sample was PBMCs. The clonotype comes from a female donor in good health and CMV-seronegative. DNA for the CDR3: TGTGCCAGCAGCTTGGGCCCGGGGGACGCGAGAACAGATACGCAGTATTTT. Protein sequence: CASSLGPGDARTDTQYF.